The 15 T cell receptor beta chains in this list originate from one sample, sequenced in a study of cytomegalovirus exposure and HLA in healthy donors. PCR involved 60 Vbeta and 13 Jbeta primers. Here immunoSEQ multiplex PCR was the method, and the copy in TCRdb shows in-frame clones only, minus some. This repertoire includes tens of thousands of clones. The sample taken for sequencing was PBMCs. The receptors derive from a man under 40 in good health and CMV-seropositive.

The chain combines TRBV7-9 with TRBJ2-1; D gene ambiguous. Trimming took off 4 bases at V and 5 bases at J, with 9 bases between the two ends. The CDR3 has 13 amino acids. The germline V gene encodes CDR1 SEHNR and CDR2 FQNEAQ (reference sequence). DNA of the CDR3: TGTGCCAGCAGCTCAACAGATAACAATGAGCAGTTCTTC. It translates to CASSSTDNNEQFF.

This chain uses TRBV4-2 with TRBJ2-5; the match to TRBD2 covers 8 bases. The closer fit of TRBJ2-7 to the DNA end suggests the J call may be wrong. CDR1 and CDR2 (germline): LGHNA, YNFKEQ. This CDR3 is 16 amino acids long. The CDR3 coding sequence is TGTGCCAGCAGCCAAGCGGGGGGACTAGGAGCCTACGAGCAGTACTTC. Translating gives CASSQAGGLGAYEQYF.

The J gene is TRBJ1-3, the V gene TRBV19; D may be TRBD1 (5 bases). Germline CDR1 reads LNHDA; CDR2 reads SQIVND (reference sequence). The CDR3 sequence is 16 residues long. V lost 3 bases and J 0 bases, leaving 12 bases between the germline ends. The CDR3 coding sequence is TGTGCCAGTAGTATTAAGACAGCAGACTCTGGAAACACCATATATTTT. Translated, it gives CASSIKTADSGNTIYF.

The chain combines TRBV5-1 with TRBJ2-7; 7 bases fit TRBD1. V shed 5 bases, J shed 6 bases, and the junction held 8 bases outside the gene matches. Germline V gene data show CDR1 as SGHRS and CDR2 as YFSETQ. CDR3 size: 13 residues. The CDR3 bases are TGCGCCAGCAGATACAGGGGTTTGGGCGAGCAGTACTTC. It codes for CASRYRGLGEQYF.

The gene calls are TRBV5-6 and TRBJ2-7; D might be TRBD1 (6 bases). The V gene's germline CDR1 is SGHDT and CDR2 YYEEEE. V lost 2 bases and J lost 2, with 14 bases in between. The CDR3 is 15 amino acids. The CDR3 loop reads CASSLDSGVPYEQYF. CDR3 nucleotide sequence: TGTGCCAGCAGCTTAGATTCAGGGGTCCCCTACGAGCAGTACTTC.

This chain uses TRBV9 with TRBJ1-4, with TRBD1 as a possible D gene (5 bases). Looked up from germline, CDR1 is SGDLS and CDR2 is YYNGEE. There are 16 residues in the CDR3. Trimming took off 0 bases at V and 7 bases at J, with 16 bases between the two ends. The CDR3 sequence is CASSVAPRGASEKLFF. CDR3 DNA sequence: TGTGCCAGCAGCGTAGCCCCTCGTGGGGCAAGTGAAAAACTGTTTTTT.

This chain joins TRBV6-5 and TRBJ1-5, with D perhaps TRBD1 (6 bases). This CDR3 has 13 residues. Looked up from germline, CDR1 is MNHEY and CDR2 is SVGAGI. Trimming stripped 7 bases from V and 3 bases from J, with 10 bases between. The CDR3 reads CASKGGYNQPQHF. The CDR3 DNA is TGTGCCAGCAAAGGGGGATACAATCAGCCCCAGCATTTT.

The chain carries TRBV5-6 and TRBJ2-3, with TRBD1 matching 7 bases. The CDR3 extends over 14 amino acids. Germline V gene lookup returns CDR1 SGHDT and CDR2 YYEEEE. The V and J ends lost 2 bases and 4 bases, in that order; junction bases with no gene match: 4. The CDR3 is CASSFRDSSDTQYF. Here the CDR3 DNA reads TGTGCCAGCAGCTTCCGGGACAGCTCAGATACGCAGTATTTT. The entire variable domain, with the rest obtained from reference TRBV5-6 and TRBJ2-3, is as follows: DAGVTQSPTHLIKTRGQQVTLRCSPKSGHDTVSWYQQALGQGPQFIFQYYEEEERQRGNFPDRFSGHQFPNYSSELNVNALLLGDSALYLCASSFRDSSDTQYFGPGTRLTVL.

Worth noting for this clone: A read error may account for a junction end that differs from germline. This chain connects TRBV4-1 to TRBJ1-1; no clear D. CDR3 length: 15 residues. Germline CDR1 is MGHRA and CDR2 is YSYEKL. CDR3 amino acids: CASSQGVQERYEAFF. In DNA, the CDR3 is TGTGCCAGCAGCCAAGGCGTGCAGGAACGATATGAAGCTTTCTTT.

J is TRBJ2-7 and V is TRBV4-2; D may be TRBD1 (6 bases). This CDR3 is 13 amino acids long. V was trimmed by 1 base and J by 4 bases, leaving 8 bases between them. Germline CDR1 is LGHNA and CDR2 is YNFKEQ. The CDR3 DNA reads TGTGCCAGCAGCCAAGCGGACAGATACGAGCAGTACTTC. Encoded protein: CASSQADRYEQYF.

This chain connects TRBV7-9 to TRBJ1-1; 10 bases match TRBD1. Germline V lookup: CDR1 SEHNR, CDR2 FQNEAQ (reference sequence). The CDR3 is made up of 15 amino acids. V was clipped by 3 bases and J by 3 bases; unmatched bases: 4. The CDR3 nucleotides are TGTGCCAGCAGCTTCCGGGACAGGGGAGACACTGAAGCTTTCTTT. It codes for CASSFRDRGDTEAFF.

Regarding this clone: Different DNA sequences within this sample yield the same CDR3. The rearrangement joins TRBV5-8 to TRBJ2-7; weak D call: TRBD2 (6 bases). Trimming took 4 bases from V and 4 from J, leaving 15 bases between them. The CDR3 covers 14 residues. From germline, CDR1 is SGHTS and CDR2 YDEGEE. CDR3 DNA: TGTGCCAGCAGCCCGCGACCCGGGAGATACGAGCAGTACTTC. Translated, it gives CASSPRPGRYEQYF.

This chain connects TRBV9 to TRBJ1-5; tentative D call: TRBD1 (6 bases). V was pared by 4 bases and J by 5 bases, with 16 bases between. CDR1 is SGDLS and CDR2 is YYNGEE in the germline V gene. The CDR3 loop spans 15 amino acids. CDR3 region: CASSSNLRGDQPQHF. The CDR3 DNA is TGTGCCAGCAGCTCCAACCTCAGGGGTGATCAGCCCCAGCATTTT.

This chain's CDR3 is CASSFTGGSSYNEQFF. For the CDR3, the DNA is TGTGCCAGCAGTTTTACCGGCGGGAGCTCCTACAATGAGCAGTTCTTC. The V and J genes are TRBV27 and TRBJ2-1; 7 bases are a match to TRBD2. The CDR3 has 16 residues. CDR1 is MNHEY, CDR2 SMNVEV, per germline (reference sequence). The trim removed 3 bases at V and 0 bases at J, leaving 5 bases unmatched.

This chain joins TRBV4-2 and TRBJ2-2; 8 positions match TRBD2. CDR1 LGHNA and CDR2 YNFKEQ come from the germline V gene. CDR3 length equals 15 residues. V lost 1 base to trimming and J lost 4 bases; unmatched junction nucleotides: 2. The CDR3, as DNA: TGTGCCAGCAGCCAAGTTCTAGCGGGCACCGGGGAGCTGTTTTTT. As protein: CASSQVLAGTGELFF.